This T cell receptor (beta chain) was sequenced for a study of blood T cell repertoires in COVID-19. As for the study in general: The analysed material was cDNA or gDNA that came from T cells, B-cell-depleted T cells, or PBMCs.

The authors' processing: By means of reference gene primer amplification, nucleated cell counts were estimated. Assay used: immunoSEQ multiplex PCR; TCRdb lists only in-frame clones, some missing. The DNA was the basis for D and trimming; V, J and clone size are from that table. The sample carries approximately 170,000 clones, roughly four fifths recorded once. This CDR3 has 16 residues. Germline V gives CDR1 SGHNT, CDR2 YENEEA. V gave up 2 bases and J gave up 8 bases; unmatched junction bases: 10. The chain links TRBV11-3 to TRBJ2-1; 9 bases align to TRBD2. This receptor was taken from a man in his 60s with active or convalescent COVID-19. The sequencing sample was made of peripheral blood. The CDR3 sequence is CASSLTIAGVSDEQFF. The CDR3 DNA reads TGTGCCAGCAGCTTAACCATAGCGGGAGTTAGCGATGAGCAGTTCTTC.